The entry below describes one T cell receptor (beta chain). Its antigen is not identified. The data stem from a study of siplizumab effects on memory and regulatory T cells. Study conclusions and caveats: Proliferating Tregs from siplizumab cultures lacked functional confirmation of suppression. Controls had approximately 27% Treg-derived mappable alloreactive CD4+ clones on average, versus approximately 70% with siplizumab. Alloreactive sequences from unstimulated CD4+ memory cells fell significantly with siplizumab.

Germline lookup yields CDR1 SGHDT and CDR2 YYEEEE. There are 17 residues in the CDR3. The V end lost 9 bases, the J end lost 2 bases, and 27 bases lay between the germline ends. Roughly 10^5 TCR templates underwent assay in each sample. Sequenced by immunoSEQ multiplex PCR; TCRdb stores in-frame clones only, minus some. This table holds about 85,000 clones, over 90% found once. This receptor was taken from a human donor in good health. V gene TRBV5-6 combines with J gene TRBJ2-7, with a possible D match to TRBD2 (6 bases). The sample taken for sequencing was CD8+ T cells sorted from blood. The CDR3 sequence: CATTVGGMELPAYEQYF. CDR3 bases: TGTGCCACCACAGTCGGGGGAATGGAGTTGCCGGCCTACGAGCAGTACTTC. The entire variable domain, with the rest obtained from reference TRBV5-6 and TRBJ2-7, is as follows: DAGVTQSPTHLIKTRGQQVTLRCSPKSGHDTVSWYQQALGQGPQFIFQYYEEEERQRGNFPDRFSGHQFPNYSSELNVNALLLGDSALYLCATTVGGMELPAYEQYFGPGTRLTVT.